This TCR beta chain is drawn from a study of CD8 T cells in Susac syndrome. Of note for this clonotype: Its antigen is undetermined.

Random hexamers primed reverse transcription of about 0.5 to 1 ug RNA. Across 54 Vbeta and 13 Jbeta, immunoSEQ multiplex PCR amplified TCR beta CDR3. TCRdb called the immunoSEQ multiplex PCR reads again in MiXCR, with one record for every CDR3 protein. The table includes some 260,000 distinct CDR3 sequences, around 83% detected once. General study findings and limits: The study recognized that its TCR sequencing and HLA analysis covered a relatively small number of individuals.

CD8+ and CD4+ blood T cells underwent TCR beta sequencing. The CDR3 extends over 19 amino acids. Per the germline V gene, CDR1 is MNHEY and CDR2 is SMNVEV (reference sequence). Losses at the gene ends were 6 bases for V and 0 bases for J; bases not matched to a gene: 12. J is TRBJ2-7 and V is TRBV27; TRBD2 agrees at 15 bases. The source is a human donor with multiple sclerosis. The sequenced sample consisted of CD8+ T cells from PBMCs. DNA of the CDR3: TGTGCCAGCAGCCTATCGGGACTAGCGGGAGGCCCTATCTCCTACGAGCAGTACTTC. This gives the protein CASSLSGLAGGPISYEQYF.